This T cell receptor (beta chain) was sequenced during a study of early T cells in non-severe SARS-CoV-2 infection. Study-wide context: Whole-blood bulk RNA, unsorted, was sequenced, and chains were unpaired.

This CDR3 has 17 amino acids. Between the trimmed V and J ends, which lost 0 bases and 7 bases, there was a span of 20 bases. Per germline, CDR1 SGHKS and CDR2 YYEKEE (reference sequence). Researchers tagged individual cDNA molecules with unique molecular identifiers. TCRdb ran MiXCR on the 5' RACE reads and lists one entry per CDR3 protein. The sample has 98,000 or so distinct CDR3 sequences, 12% seen once. A remark on this clonotype: As yet, its antigen is unknown.

Study-wide results and limits: CD4 and private specificities were missed by VDJdb matching, which favored anti-spike CD8 responses.

V is TRBV5-5 and J is TRBJ1-5; no firm D call. This TCR came from an adult who was a healthcare worker with PCR-confirmed SARS-CoV-2 infection or an uninfected control (not recorded which). The sample consisted of whole blood, taken at baseline. For the CDR3, the DNA is TGTGCCAGCAGCTTGGAGCCCACCAGTAGGAACGCGCAGCCCCAGCATTTT. It specifies CASSLEPTSRNAQPQHF.